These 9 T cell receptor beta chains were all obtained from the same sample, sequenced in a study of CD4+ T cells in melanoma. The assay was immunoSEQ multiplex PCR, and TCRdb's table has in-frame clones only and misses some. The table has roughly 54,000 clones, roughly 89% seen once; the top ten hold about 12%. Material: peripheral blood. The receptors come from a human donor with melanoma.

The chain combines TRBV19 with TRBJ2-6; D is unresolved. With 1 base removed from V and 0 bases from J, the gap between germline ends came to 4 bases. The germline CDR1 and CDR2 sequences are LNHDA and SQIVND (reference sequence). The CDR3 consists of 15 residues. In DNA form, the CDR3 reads TGTGCCAGTAGTATAGTGTCCTCTGGGGCCAACGTCCTGACTTTC. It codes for CASSIVSSGANVLTF. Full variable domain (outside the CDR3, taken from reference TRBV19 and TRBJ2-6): DGGITQSPKYLFRKEGQNVTLSCEQNLNHDAMYWYRQDPGQGLRLIYYSQIVNDFQKGDIAEGYSVSREKKESFPLTVTSAQKNPTAFYLCASSIVSSGANVLTFGAGSRLTVL.

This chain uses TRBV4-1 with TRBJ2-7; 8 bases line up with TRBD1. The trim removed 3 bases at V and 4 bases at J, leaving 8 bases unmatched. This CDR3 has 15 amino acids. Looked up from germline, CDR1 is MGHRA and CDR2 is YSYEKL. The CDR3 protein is CASSQRTGMVYEQYF. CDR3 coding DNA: TGCGCCAGCAGCCAGCGGACAGGGATGGTGTACGAGCAGTACTTC.

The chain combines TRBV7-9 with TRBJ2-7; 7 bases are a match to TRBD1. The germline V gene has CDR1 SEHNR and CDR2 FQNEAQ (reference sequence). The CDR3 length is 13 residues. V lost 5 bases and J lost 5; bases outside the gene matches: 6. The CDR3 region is CASSLGTANEQYF. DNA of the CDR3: TGTGCCAGCAGCCTGGGGACAGCCAACGAGCAGTACTTC.

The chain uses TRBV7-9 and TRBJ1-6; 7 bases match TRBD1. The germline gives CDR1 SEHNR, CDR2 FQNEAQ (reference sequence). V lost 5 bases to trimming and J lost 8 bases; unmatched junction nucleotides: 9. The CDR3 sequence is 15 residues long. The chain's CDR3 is CASSLNDRADSPLHF. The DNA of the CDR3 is TGTGCCAGCAGCCTTAACGACAGGGCGGATTCACCCCTCCACTTT.

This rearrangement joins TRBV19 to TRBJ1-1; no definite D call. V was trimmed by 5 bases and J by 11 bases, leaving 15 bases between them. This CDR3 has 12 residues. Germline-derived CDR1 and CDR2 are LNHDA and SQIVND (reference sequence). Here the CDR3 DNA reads TGTGCCAGTAGTCACCAAGGGAAAGGGGCTTTCTTT. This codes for CASSHQGKGAFF.

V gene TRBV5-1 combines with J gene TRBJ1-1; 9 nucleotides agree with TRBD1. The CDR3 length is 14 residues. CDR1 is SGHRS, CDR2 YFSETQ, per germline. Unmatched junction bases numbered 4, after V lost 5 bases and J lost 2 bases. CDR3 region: CASSWDRVNTEAFF. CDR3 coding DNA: TGCGCCAGCAGTTGGGACAGGGTAAACACTGAAGCTTTCTTT. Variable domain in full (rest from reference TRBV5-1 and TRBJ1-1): KAGVTQTPRYLIKTRGQQVTLSCSPISGHRSVSWYQQTPGQGLQFLFEYFSETQRNKGNFPGRFSGRQFSNSRSEMNVSTLELGDSALYLCASSWDRVNTEAFFGQGTRLTVV.

CDR3 in DNA: TGTGCCAGCAGAGACAGCTGGGGCACTGAAGCTTTCTTT. Encoded protein: CASRDSWGTEAFF. The V and J genes are TRBV28 and TRBJ1-1; a possible D gene is TRBD1 (5 bases). Trimming removed 6 bases from V and 4 bases from J, with 12 bases in between. The CDR3 extends over 13 amino acids. From germline, CDR1 is MDHEN and CDR2 SYDVKM. Together with reference TRBV28 and TRBJ1-1, the CDR3 gives the full variable domain: DVKVTQSSRYLVKRTGEKVFLECVQDMDHENMFWYRQDPGLGLRLIYFSYDVKMKEKGDIPEGYSVSREKKERFSLILESASTNQTSMYLCASRDSWGTEAFFGQGTRLTVV.

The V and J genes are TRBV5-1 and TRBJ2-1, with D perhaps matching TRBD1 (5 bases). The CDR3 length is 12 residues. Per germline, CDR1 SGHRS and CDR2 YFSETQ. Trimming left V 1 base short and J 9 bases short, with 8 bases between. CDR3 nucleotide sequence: TGCGCCAGCAGCTTGTCAGGGCCTGAGCAGTTCTTC. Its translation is CASSLSGPEQFF.

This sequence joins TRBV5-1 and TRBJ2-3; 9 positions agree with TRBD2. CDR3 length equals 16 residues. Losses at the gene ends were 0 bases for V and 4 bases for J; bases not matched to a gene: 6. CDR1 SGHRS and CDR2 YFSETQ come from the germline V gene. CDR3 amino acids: CASSLDGGGGADTQYF. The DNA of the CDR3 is TGCGCCAGCAGCTTGGATGGCGGGGGGGGAGCAGATACGCAGTATTTT.